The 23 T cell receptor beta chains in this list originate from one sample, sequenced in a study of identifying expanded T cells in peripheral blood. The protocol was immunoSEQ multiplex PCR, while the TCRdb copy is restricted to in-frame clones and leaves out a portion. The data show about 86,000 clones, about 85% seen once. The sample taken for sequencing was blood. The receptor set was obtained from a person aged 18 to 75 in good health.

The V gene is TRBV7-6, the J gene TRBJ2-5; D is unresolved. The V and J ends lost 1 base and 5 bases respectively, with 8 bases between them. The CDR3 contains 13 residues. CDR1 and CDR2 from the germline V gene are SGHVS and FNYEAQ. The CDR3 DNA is TGTGCCAGCAGCTTAGGGGCAAGGGAGACCCAGTACTTC. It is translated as CASSLGARETQYF.

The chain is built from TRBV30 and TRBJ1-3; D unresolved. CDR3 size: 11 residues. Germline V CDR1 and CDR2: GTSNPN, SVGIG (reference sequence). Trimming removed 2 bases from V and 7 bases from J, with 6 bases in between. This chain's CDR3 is CAWSRSNTIYF. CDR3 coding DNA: TGTGCCTGGAGTAGGTCCAACACCATATATTTT.

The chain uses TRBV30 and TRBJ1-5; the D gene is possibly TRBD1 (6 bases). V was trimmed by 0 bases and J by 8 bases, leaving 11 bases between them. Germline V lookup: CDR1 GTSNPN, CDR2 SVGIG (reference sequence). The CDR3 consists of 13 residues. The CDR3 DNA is TGTGCCTGGAGTGTTGGGGGGCATGAGCCCCAGCATTTT. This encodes CAWSVGGHEPQHF.

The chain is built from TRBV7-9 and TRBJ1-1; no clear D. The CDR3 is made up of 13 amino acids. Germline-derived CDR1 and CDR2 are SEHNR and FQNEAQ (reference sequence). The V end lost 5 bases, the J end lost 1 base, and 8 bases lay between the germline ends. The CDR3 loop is CASSAGWNTEAFF. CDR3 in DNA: TGTGCCAGCAGCGCCGGTTGGAACACTGAAGCTTTCTTT. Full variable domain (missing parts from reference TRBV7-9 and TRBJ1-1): DTGVSQNPRHKITKRGQNVTFRCDPISEHNRLYWYRQTLGQGPEFLTYFQNEAQLEKSRLLSDRFSAERPKGSFSTLEIQRTEQGDSAMYLCASSAGWNTEAFFGQGTRLTVV.

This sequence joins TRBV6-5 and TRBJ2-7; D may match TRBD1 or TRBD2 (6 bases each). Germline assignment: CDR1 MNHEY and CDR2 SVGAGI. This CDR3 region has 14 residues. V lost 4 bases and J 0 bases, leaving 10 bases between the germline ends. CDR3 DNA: TGTGCCAGCAGTTTGGGGGGCTACTCCTACGAGCAGTACTTC. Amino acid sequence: CASSLGGYSYEQYF.

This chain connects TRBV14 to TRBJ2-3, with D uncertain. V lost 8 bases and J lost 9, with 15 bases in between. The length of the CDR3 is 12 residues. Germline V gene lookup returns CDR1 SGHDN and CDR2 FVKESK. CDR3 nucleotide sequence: TGTGCCAGCTCCAAAGTGGGTGCCACGCAGTATTTT. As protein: CASSKVGATQYF.

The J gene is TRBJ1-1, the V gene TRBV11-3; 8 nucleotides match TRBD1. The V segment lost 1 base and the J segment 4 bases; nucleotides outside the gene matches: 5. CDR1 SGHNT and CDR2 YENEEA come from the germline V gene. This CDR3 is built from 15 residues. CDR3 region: CASSLVQGAITEAFF. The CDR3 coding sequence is TGTGCCAGCAGCTTAGTGCAGGGGGCGATCACTGAAGCTTTCTTT.

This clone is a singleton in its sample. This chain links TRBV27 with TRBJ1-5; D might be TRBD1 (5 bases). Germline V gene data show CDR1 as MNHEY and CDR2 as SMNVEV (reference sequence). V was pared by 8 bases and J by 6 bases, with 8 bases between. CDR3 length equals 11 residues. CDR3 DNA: TGTGCCAGCGACAGATGTCAGCCCCAGCATTTT. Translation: CASDRCQPQHF.

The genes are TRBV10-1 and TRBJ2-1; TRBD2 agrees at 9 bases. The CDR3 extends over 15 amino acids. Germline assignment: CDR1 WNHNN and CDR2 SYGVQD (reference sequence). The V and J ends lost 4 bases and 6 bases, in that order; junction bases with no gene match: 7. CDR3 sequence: CASSVNLAGFNEQFF. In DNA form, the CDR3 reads TGCGCCAGCAGTGTCAACCTAGCGGGGTTCAATGAGCAGTTCTTC.

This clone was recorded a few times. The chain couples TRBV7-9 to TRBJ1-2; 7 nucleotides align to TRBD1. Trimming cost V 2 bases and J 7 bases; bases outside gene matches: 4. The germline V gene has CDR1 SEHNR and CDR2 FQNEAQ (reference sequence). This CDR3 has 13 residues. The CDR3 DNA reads TGTGCCAGCAGCTTAACAGGGGAAATTGGCTACACCTTC. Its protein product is CASSLTGEIGYTF.

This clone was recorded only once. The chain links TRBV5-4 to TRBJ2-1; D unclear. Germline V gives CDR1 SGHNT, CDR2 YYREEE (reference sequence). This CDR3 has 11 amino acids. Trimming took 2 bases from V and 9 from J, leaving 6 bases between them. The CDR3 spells CASSFRSEQFF. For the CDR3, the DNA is TGTGCCAGCAGCTTCAGGTCTGAGCAGTTCTTC.

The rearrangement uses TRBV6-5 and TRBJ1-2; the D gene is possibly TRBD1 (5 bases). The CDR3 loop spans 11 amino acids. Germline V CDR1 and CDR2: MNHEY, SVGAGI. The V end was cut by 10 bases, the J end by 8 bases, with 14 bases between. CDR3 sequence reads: CATRVSVGYTF. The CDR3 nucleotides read TGTGCCACCAGGGTCTCGGTGGGCTACACCTTC.

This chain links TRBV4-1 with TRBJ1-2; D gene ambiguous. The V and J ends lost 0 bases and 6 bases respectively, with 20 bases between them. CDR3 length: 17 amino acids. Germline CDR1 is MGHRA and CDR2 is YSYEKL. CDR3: CASSQDYSVPGSDGYTF. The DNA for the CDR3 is TGCGCCAGCAGCCAAGATTATTCGGTTCCGGGGAGCGATGGCTACACCTTC.

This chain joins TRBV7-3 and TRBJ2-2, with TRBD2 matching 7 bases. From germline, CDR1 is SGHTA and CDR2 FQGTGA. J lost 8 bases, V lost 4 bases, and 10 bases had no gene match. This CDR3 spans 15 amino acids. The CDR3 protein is CASSSVSGGAGELFF. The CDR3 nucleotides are TGTGCCAGCAGCTCAGTATCGGGAGGCGCGGGGGAGCTGTTTTTT.

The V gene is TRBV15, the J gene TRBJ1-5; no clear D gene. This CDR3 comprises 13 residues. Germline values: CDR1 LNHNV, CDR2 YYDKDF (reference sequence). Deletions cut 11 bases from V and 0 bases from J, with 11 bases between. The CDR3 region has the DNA TGTGCCGCCGCACAGAATAGCAATCAGCCCCAGCATTTT. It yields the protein CAAAQNSNQPQHF.

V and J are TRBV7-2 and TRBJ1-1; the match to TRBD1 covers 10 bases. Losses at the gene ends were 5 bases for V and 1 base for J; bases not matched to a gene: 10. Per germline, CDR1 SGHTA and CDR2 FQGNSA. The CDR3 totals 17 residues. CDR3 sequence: CASSPRTGGSRNTEAFF. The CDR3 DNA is TGTGCCAGCAGCCCACGGACAGGGGGGTCGCGGAACACTGAAGCTTTCTTT.

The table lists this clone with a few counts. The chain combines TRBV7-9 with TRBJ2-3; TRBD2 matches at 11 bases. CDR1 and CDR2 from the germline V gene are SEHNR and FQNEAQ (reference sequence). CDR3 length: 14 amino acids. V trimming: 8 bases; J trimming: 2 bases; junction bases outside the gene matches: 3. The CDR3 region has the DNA TGTGCCAGCCTAGCGGGGGGCTCCACAGATACGCAGTATTTT. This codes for CASLAGGSTDTQYF.

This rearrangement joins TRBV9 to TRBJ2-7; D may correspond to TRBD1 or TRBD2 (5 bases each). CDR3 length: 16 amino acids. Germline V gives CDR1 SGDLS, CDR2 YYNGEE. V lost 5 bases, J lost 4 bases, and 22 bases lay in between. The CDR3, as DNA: TGTGCCAGCAGAAGGGGAGAAACCCAGAAACCTTACGAGCAGTACTTC. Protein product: CASRRGETQKPYEQYF.

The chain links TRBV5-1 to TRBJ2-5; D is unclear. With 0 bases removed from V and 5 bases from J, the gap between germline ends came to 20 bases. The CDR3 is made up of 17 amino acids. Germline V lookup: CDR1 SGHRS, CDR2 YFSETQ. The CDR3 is CASSLVVGSNLGETQYF. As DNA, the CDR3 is TGCGCCAGCAGCTTGGTCGTGGGCAGTAATTTAGGGGAGACCCAGTACTTC. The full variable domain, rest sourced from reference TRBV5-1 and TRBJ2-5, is KAGVTQTPRYLIKTRGQQVTLSCSPISGHRSVSWYQQTPGQGLQFLFEYFSETQRNKGNFPGRFSGRQFSNSRSEMNVSTLELGDSALYLCASSLVVGSNLGETQYFGPGTRLLVL.

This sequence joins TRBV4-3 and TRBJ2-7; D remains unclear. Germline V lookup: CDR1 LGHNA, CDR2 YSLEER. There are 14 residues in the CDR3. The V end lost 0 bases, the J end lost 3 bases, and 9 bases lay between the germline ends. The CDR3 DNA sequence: TGCGCCAGCAGCCAAGATAGAGCTGGCTACGAGCAGTACTTC. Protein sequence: CASSQDRAGYEQYF.

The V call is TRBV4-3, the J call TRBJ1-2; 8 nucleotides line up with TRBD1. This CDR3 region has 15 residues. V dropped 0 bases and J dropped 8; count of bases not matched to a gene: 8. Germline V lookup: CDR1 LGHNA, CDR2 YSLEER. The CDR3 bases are TGCGCCAGCAGCCAAGATGCAGGGGGCCGTGAAGGCTACACCTTC. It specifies CASSQDAGGREGYTF.

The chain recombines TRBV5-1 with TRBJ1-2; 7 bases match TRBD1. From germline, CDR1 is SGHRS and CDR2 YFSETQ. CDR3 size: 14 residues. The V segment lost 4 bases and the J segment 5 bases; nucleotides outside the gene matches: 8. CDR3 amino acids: CASSMRGQSYGYTF. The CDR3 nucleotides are TGCGCCAGCAGCATGCGGGGACAGAGTTATGGCTACACCTTC.

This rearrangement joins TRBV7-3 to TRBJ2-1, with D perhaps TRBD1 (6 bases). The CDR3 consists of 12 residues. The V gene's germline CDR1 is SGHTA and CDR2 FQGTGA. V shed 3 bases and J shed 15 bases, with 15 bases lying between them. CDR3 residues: CASSFQGGQMFF. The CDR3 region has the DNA TGTGCCAGCAGCTTCCAAGGTGGACAGATGTTCTTC.